The 23 T cell receptor beta chains presented below share a single source sample, sequenced in a study of blood T cell repertoires in COVID-19. The assay was immunoSEQ multiplex PCR, and TCRdb's table has in-frame clones only and misses some. The table shows about 130,000 clones, with around 80% occurring only once. Material for sequencing was peripheral blood. These TCRs come from a man aged 35 to 55 with active or convalescent COVID-19.

The gene calls are TRBV27 and TRBJ1-2; a possible D gene is TRBD1 (5 bases). The CDR3 length is 14 residues. V gave up 2 bases and J gave up 2 bases, with 9 bases separating them. Germline V gene sequence: CDR1 MNHEY, CDR2 SMNVEV (reference sequence). CDR3: CASSLGRQNYGYTF. The CDR3 bases are TGTGCCAGCAGTTTAGGTCGACAGAACTATGGCTACACCTTC.

This clone was detected only a few times. The chain joins TRBV7-6 to TRBJ2-1; TRBD1 agrees at 9 bases. The ends lost 0 bases at V and 6 bases at J; junction bases unmatched: 3. From germline, CDR1 is SGHVS and CDR2 FNYEAQ. The CDR3 has 15 residues. Here the CDR3 DNA reads TGTGCCAGCAGCTTAGCGCCGGACAGGGGCAATGAGCAGTTCTTC. This gives the protein CASSLAPDRGNEQFF.

With respect to this clone: An end of the junction differs from the germline gene, which may be a read error. This sequence joins TRBV29-1 and TRBJ1-1; D is possibly TRBD1 (6 bases). Germline CDR1 and CDR2: SQVTM and ANQGSEA. This CDR3 spans 11 amino acids. CDR3 coding DNA: TGCAGCACCTTGGGGGACACGGAAGCTTTCTTT. This sequence encodes CSTLGDTEAFF.

The CDR3 spells CASSLDRSYGYTF. Written as DNA, the CDR3 is TGTGCCAGCAGTCTTGACAGGAGCTATGGCTACACCTTC. The chain has TRBV6-6 and TRBJ1-2; D is perhaps TRBD1 (6 bases). CDR1 is MNHNY and CDR2 is SVGAGI in the germline V gene (reference sequence). The V end lost 5 bases, the J end lost 4 bases, and 11 bases lay between the germline ends. The CDR3 loop spans 13 amino acids.

This clone was observed at least ten times. The CDR3 sequence is CASSPIQAYEQYF. CDR3 sequence (DNA): TGTGCCAGCTCACCGATACAGGCCTACGAGCAGTACTTC. This chain connects TRBV18 to TRBJ2-7, with D possibly TRBD1 on 5 matching bases. The CDR3 loop spans 13 amino acids. Germline loops: CDR1 KGHSH, CDR2 LQKENI. Trimming pared 3 bases from V and 2 bases from J, leaving 8 bases between.

The chain employs TRBV18 and TRBJ1-3; D uncertain. Germline CDR1 KGHSH, CDR2 LQKENI. The CDR3 consists of 14 residues. V was clipped by 7 bases and J by 0 bases, with 10 bases between them. In DNA form, the CDR3 reads TGTGCCAGCTTACAACAGAGCTCTGGAAACACCATATATTTT. It specifies CASLQQSSGNTIYF.

In this sample, this clone turned up a few times. The chain links TRBV28 to TRBJ1-2; D call uncertain. Trimming took 2 bases from V and 10 from J, leaving 8 bases between them. The germline CDR1 and CDR2 sequences are MDHEN and SYDVKM. CDR3 length equals 11 residues. The CDR3 region has the DNA TGTGCCAGCAGTTTACAGGCCCTCTACACCTTC. Residues: CASSLQALYTF.

This clone was counted between two and nine times. The chain links TRBV6-5 to TRBJ1-1; D call uncertain. CDR1 MNHEY and CDR2 SVGAGI come from the germline V gene. CDR3 size: 16 residues. Trimming pared 0 bases from V and 0 bases from J, leaving 11 bases between. In nucleotides, the CDR3 is TGTGCCAGCAGTTACTCGATTCGGAGACTGAACACTGAAGCTTTCTTT. Translated, it gives CASSYSIRRLNTEAFF.

The V gene is TRBV28, the J gene TRBJ1-1; the D is unclear. This CDR3 has 13 residues. Trimming shortened V by 3 bases and J by 1 base, and 6 bases separated the two germline ends. CDR1 and CDR2 from the germline V gene are MDHEN and SYDVKM. The CDR3 DNA sequence: TGTGCCAGCAGTTTCACACCGAACACTGAAGCTTTCTTT. Protein product: CASSFTPNTEAFF.

The chain couples TRBV10-3 to TRBJ1-2; D perhaps matches TRBD1 (5 bases). V lost 0 bases, J lost 2 bases, and 13 bases lay in between. The CDR3 runs 16 residues. Germline assignment: CDR1 ENHRY and CDR2 SYGVKD. The CDR3 loop reads CAISESGGVSNYGYTF. The CDR3 coding sequence is TGTGCCATCAGTGAGTCGGGAGGGGTCTCAAACTATGGCTACACCTTC.

The gene calls are TRBV18 and TRBJ1-1; D perhaps matches TRBD1 (5 bases). The CDR3 extends over 16 amino acids. The V gene lost 2 bases and the J gene lost 0 bases, with 13 bases spanning the gap. The germline V gene has CDR1 KGHSH and CDR2 LQKENI. The CDR3 coding sequence is TGTGCCAGCTCACCAGCGACGGGGGGGGTGAACACTGAAGCTTTCTTT. It yields the protein CASSPATGGVNTEAFF.

The rearrangement uses TRBV6-2 or TRBV6-3 and TRBJ2-1, with 7 bases matching TRBD2. Germline loops: CDR1 MNHEY, CDR2 SVGEGT. CDR3 size: 15 residues. V lost 3 bases to trimming and J lost 9 bases; unmatched junction nucleotides: 11. The CDR3: CASSYEAGRSGEQFF. Here the CDR3 DNA reads TGTGCCAGCAGTTATGAAGCGGGAAGGTCGGGTGAGCAGTTCTTC.

The chain combines TRBV3-1 (or the pseudogene TRBV3-2) with TRBJ1-2; possibly TRBD1 for D (5 bases). The V and J ends lost 4 bases and 4 bases respectively, with 16 bases between them. The CDR3 is 15 amino acids. Looked up from germline, CDR1 is LGHDT and CDR2 is YNNKEL (reference sequence). CDR3 loop: CASSPILAGIYGYTF. CDR3 coding DNA: TGTGCCAGCAGCCCGATACTAGCAGGGATCTATGGCTACACCTTC.

This chain connects TRBV2 to TRBJ1-1; no reliable D call. V lost 6 bases and J lost 2, with 16 bases in between. The CDR3 is 15 residues long. The germline CDR1 and CDR2 sequences are SNHLY and FYNNEI. The CDR3 DNA reads as TGTGCCAGCAGAACTTCCGCTCCCGGTAACACTGAAGCTTTCTTT. This gives the protein CASRTSAPGNTEAFF.

A single count supports this clone. The chain recombines TRBV6-5 with TRBJ1-1; TRBD1 matches 8 bases. The length of the CDR3 is 15 residues. After removal of 2 bases from V and 5 bases from J, the junction contained 7 bases not matched to a gene. CDR1 MNHEY and CDR2 SVGAGI come from the germline V gene. CDR3 loop: CASSYRRTGTTEAFF. CDR3 nucleotides: TGTGCCAGCAGTTACCGACGGACAGGGACAACTGAAGCTTTCTTT.

The chain employs TRBV30 and TRBJ2-7, with D perhaps TRBD1 (5 bases). CDR3 length: 12 amino acids. The V gene's germline CDR1 is GTSNPN and CDR2 SVGIG (reference sequence). The V and J ends lost 2 bases and 12 bases respectively, with 17 bases between them. CDR3 nucleotides: TGTGCCTGGAGTCCCATGGACATCTCTCTGTACTTC. Translation: CAWSPMDISLYF.

V is TRBV15 and J is TRBJ1-4, with 8 bases identical to TRBD1. The CDR3 has 14 residues. CDR1 and CDR2 (germline): LNHNV, YYDKDF (reference sequence). V trimming: 1 base; J trimming: 5 bases; junction bases outside the gene matches: 0. The CDR3: CATSRGQGNEKLFF. The CDR3 DNA sequence: TGTGCCACCAGCAGAGGACAGGGGAATGAAAAACTGTTTTTT.

This clone is a singleton in its sample. The V and J genes are TRBV2 and TRBJ1-4; 8 nucleotides align to TRBD1. Unmatched junction bases numbered 8, after V lost 6 bases and J lost 2 bases. Germline values: CDR1 SNHLY, CDR2 FYNNEI. The CDR3 totals 16 residues. CDR3 loop: CASRGTGWVTNEKLFF. The CDR3 DNA reads as TGTGCCAGCAGAGGGACAGGTTGGGTCACTAATGAAAAACTGTTTTTT.

The chain joins TRBV28 to TRBJ1-1; 10 nucleotides agree with TRBD1. Germline CDR1 reads MDHEN; CDR2 reads SYDVKM. This CDR3 is 16 amino acids long. The J segment lost 5 bases and the V segment lost 5 bases, leaving 11 bases of the junction unmatched. CDR3 in DNA: TGTGCCAGCAGTATTCCGGGACAGGGGAGGGGTACTGAAGCTTTCTTT. Encoded protein: CASSIPGQGRGTEAFF. The full variable domain, in which reference TRBV28 and TRBJ1-1 provide the parts outside the CDR3, is DVKVTQSSRYLVKRTGEKVFLECVQDMDHENMFWYRQDPGLGLRLIYFSYDVKMKEKGDIPEGYSVSREKKERFSLILESASTNQTSMYLCASSIPGQGRGTEAFFGQGTRLTVV.

The V and J genes are TRBV2 and TRBJ2-2; 7 nucleotides match TRBD1. Trimming took 2 bases from V and 6 from J; bases not matched to a gene: 15. The CDR3 runs 18 residues. The germline V gene has CDR1 SNHLY and CDR2 FYNNEI. The DNA of the CDR3 is TGTGCCAGCAGTGAATTGCGGACAGGCCGAGAGAGAGCCGGGGAGCTGTTTTTT. Translated: CASSELRTGRERAGELFF.

The rearrangement links TRBV6-2 or TRBV6-3 to TRBJ1-5, with TRBD1 matching 12 bases. This CDR3 spans 22 amino acids. Germline V gene sequence: CDR1 MNHEY, CDR2 SVGEGT. J gave up 0 bases and V 6 bases, and 21 bases lay outside the gene matches. CDR3 in amino acids: CASSPGTGGLGGPVGSNQPQHF. CDR3 coding DNA: TGTGCCAGCAGCCCCGGGACAGGGGGCTTGGGTGGTCCAGTAGGTAGCAATCAGCCCCAGCATTTT.

Relative to its sample, this clone is medium-sized. The chain joins TRBV6-1 to TRBJ2-3, with TRBD2 matching 7 bases. The CDR3 contains 14 residues. Per the germline V gene, CDR1 is MNHNS and CDR2 is SASEGT. Losses at the gene ends were 0 bases for V and 3 bases for J; bases not matched to a gene: 0. The CDR3 bases are TGTGCCAGCAGTGAAGCTAGCGGGACAGATACGCAGTATTTT. The encoded protein is CASSEASGTDTQYF.

The rearrangement joins TRBV3-1 (or the pseudogene TRBV3-2) to TRBJ1-2; no reliable D call. V was clipped by 1 base and J by 6 bases, with 15 bases between them. The CDR3 length is 15 residues. Germline CDR1 is LGHDT and CDR2 is YNNKEL (reference sequence). The DNA of the CDR3 is TGTGCCAGCAGCCAAGGTACCGGGATTAAGGATGGCTACACCTTC. This gives the protein CASSQGTGIKDGYTF.